Below, 7 T cell receptor beta chains from the same sample are listed, as sequenced in a study of shared T cell receptors in the human thymus. Sequencing used immunoSEQ multiplex PCR; TCRdb keeps in-frame clones, though not all of them. The table records about 540,000 clones, about 84% of them present only once. The data were also submitted as part of a second study, on human thymus T cells.

Specimen: thymocytes. The origin of the receptors is a boy under two years old with a congenital heart defect.

This chain connects TRBV27 to TRBJ1-5; 11 bases are a match to TRBD1. Germline V gene data show CDR1 as MNHEY and CDR2 as SMNVEV (reference sequence). Trimming cost V 5 bases and J 0 bases; bases outside gene matches: 9. This CDR3 spans 18 amino acids. CDR3 DNA: TGTGCCAGCAGTCCTCTTGGACAGGGGGCCGGTAGCAATCAGCCCCAGCATTTT. It translates to CASSPLGQGAGSNQPQHF.

This CDR3 is CSATSYEKLFF. The CDR3, as DNA: TGCAGTGCTACCTCTTATGAAAAACTGTTTTTT. The rearrangement links TRBV20-1 to TRBJ1-4; D gene ambiguous. Per germline, CDR1 DFQATT and CDR2 SNEGSKA (reference sequence). CDR3 length equals 11 residues. Between the trimmed V and J ends, which lost 4 bases and 6 bases, there was a span of 6 bases.

The chain recombines TRBV9 with TRBJ2-3; possibly TRBD2 for D (5 bases). Germline V gene sequence: CDR1 SGDLS, CDR2 YYNGEE. The CDR3 covers 16 residues. Trimming removed 3 bases at V and 1 base at J, with 15 bases between. CDR3 sequence reads: CASSAVGSLGTDTQYF. DNA for the CDR3: TGTGCCAGCAGCGCTGTAGGGAGTCTGGGCACAGATACGCAGTATTTT. The full variable domain, in which reference TRBV9 and TRBJ2-3 provide the parts outside the CDR3, is DSGVTQTPKHLITATGQRVTLRCSPRSGDLSVYWYQQSLDQGLQFLIQYYNGEERAKGNILERFSAQQFPDLHSELNLSSLELGDSALYFCASSAVGSLGTDTQYFGPGTRLTVL.

This sequence joins TRBV7-9 and TRBJ2-7; D is perhaps TRBD2 (6 bases). The CDR3 sequence is 13 residues long. CDR1 is SEHNR and CDR2 is FQNEAQ in the germline V gene (reference sequence). Trimming stripped 3 bases from V and 2 bases from J, with 8 bases between. CDR3 coding DNA: TGTGCCAGCAGCTTCGGGGGACCCTACGAGCAGTACTTC. This gives the protein CASSFGGPYEQYF.

This clone turned up a few times. The chain joins TRBV11-1 to TRBJ2-6; D is undetermined. In germline, CDR1 is SGHAT, CDR2 FQDESV (reference sequence). Trimming removed 5 bases at V and 2 bases at J, with 16 bases between. This CDR3 spans 17 amino acids. The chain's CDR3 is CASSQTTPVPGANVLTF. In DNA form, the CDR3 reads TGTGCCAGCAGCCAGACAACGCCCGTTCCTGGGGCCAACGTCCTGACTTTC.

The chain couples TRBV29-1 to TRBJ1-2; 10 positions agree with TRBD1. The CDR3 has 15 amino acids. The germline V gene has CDR1 SQVTM and CDR2 ANQGSEA. Losses at the gene ends were 3 bases for V and 2 bases for J; bases not matched to a gene: 6. CDR3 residues: CSVETRTGGNYGYTF. In DNA form, the CDR3 reads TGCAGCGTTGAGACCCGGACAGGGGGAAACTATGGCTACACCTTC.

The rearrangement links TRBV13 to TRBJ1-4, with a weak D call TRBD1 (5 bases). Trimming left V 5 bases short and J 2 bases short, with 15 bases between. The germline gives CDR1 PRHDT, CDR2 FYEKMQ (reference sequence). The CDR3 runs to 16 residues. For the CDR3, the DNA is TGTGCCAGCAGCGCCCGCCCACAGGACACTAATGAAAAACTGTTTTTT. Translated: CASSARPQDTNEKLFF.